A selection of T cell receptor beta chains follows, all from one sample in a study of OX40 agonist ivuxolimab in advanced cancers. The data were produced by immunoSEQ multiplex PCR, yet TCRdb's version contains in-frame clones alone and is incomplete. Of about 73,000 clones in the sample, roughly 85% were seen once. The source was CD4+ or CD8+ T cells sorted from blood, collected in a trial of the OX40 agonist ivuxolimab. Receptors were obtained from an adult with an advanced solid tumor such as melanoma, head and neck, liver or kidney cancer. The CDR3 runs from the conserved cysteine through the conserved F or W. Fields, in order: clone size, D gene, J gene, V gene, CDR3 DNA, CDR3 protein. The D gene is left open where the match is weak. For some rows the clone size is stated as once, few or many, or as a class when expanded; others skip it.

abundance: NA
d_gene: NA
j_gene: TRBJ1-5
v_gene: TRBV27
CDR3nt: TGTGCCAGCAGGCCGGGACTAGGGAGCTCACAGCCCCAGCATTTT
CDR3aa: CASRPGLGSSQPQHF

abundance: few
d_gene: NA
j_gene: TRBJ2-4
v_gene: TRBV19
CDR3nt: TGTGCCAGTAGTATTCCTTTAGCCAAAAACATTCAGTACTTC
CDR3aa: CASSIPLAKNIQYF

abundance: NA
d_gene: NA
j_gene: TRBJ1-3
v_gene: TRBV5-1
CDR3nt: TGCGCCAGCAGCACGGACGGTGGAAACACCATATATTTT
CDR3aa: CASSTDGGNTIYF

abundance: NA
d_gene: TRBD2
j_gene: TRBJ2-5
v_gene: TRBV10-2
CDR3nt: TGCGCCAGCAGTGGGCGTAGCGGGGGGGCTCAAGAGACCCAGTACTTC
CDR3aa: CASSGRSGGAQETQYF

abundance: NA
d_gene: NA
j_gene: TRBJ1-2
v_gene: TRBV2
CDR3nt: TGTGCCAGCAGTGAAGCCCGAACGGGAATCTATGGCTACACCTTC
CDR3aa: CASSEARTGIYGYTF

abundance: once
d_gene: NA
j_gene: TRBJ1-4
v_gene: TRBV4-3
CDR3nt: TGCGCCAGCAGCCAAGGGGGTCAGTGGGGTAATGAAAAACTGTTTTTT
CDR3aa: CASSQGGQWGNEKLFF

abundance: NA
d_gene: NA
j_gene: TRBJ2-7
v_gene: TRBV6-1
CDR3nt: TGTGCCAGCGGGCGGCTTGACGGGTACGAGCAGTACTTC
CDR3aa: CASGRLDGYEQYF

abundance: NA
d_gene: NA
j_gene: TRBJ1-4
v_gene: TRBV15
CDR3nt: TGTGCCACCAGCAGAGATCTCGTGAATGAAAAACTGTTTTTT
CDR3aa: CATSRDLVNEKLFF

abundance: NA
d_gene: TRBD1
j_gene: TRBJ2-7
v_gene: TRBV4-2
CDR3nt: TGTGCCAGCAGCCAAGATCCCAACTCAGGGACAGGGCCCTACGAGCAGTACTTC
CDR3aa: CASSQDPNSGTGPYEQYF

abundance: NA
d_gene: NA
j_gene: TRBJ1-2
v_gene: TRBV7-2
CDR3nt: TGTGCCAGCAGCGCCGGGACAAGCTATGGCTACACCTTC
CDR3aa: CASSAGTSYGYTF

abundance: NA
d_gene: NA
j_gene: TRBJ2-5
v_gene: TRBV7-3
CDR3nt: TGTGCCAGCAGCTTAGGTCTACCCGGGGGAACAGAGACCCAGTACTTC
CDR3aa: CASSLGLPGGTETQYF

abundance: NA
d_gene: TRBD2
j_gene: TRBJ2-5
v_gene: TRBV9
CDR3nt: TGTGCCAGCAGCGTAGCCCCCAGCCTAGCGGGGGAAGAGACCCAGTACTTC
CDR3aa: CASSVAPSLAGEETQYF

abundance: few
d_gene: NA
j_gene: TRBJ1-1
v_gene: TRBV6-4
CDR3nt: TGTGCCAGCAGGGCAGGAACAGGTGAAGCTTTCTTT
CDR3aa: CASRAGTGEAFF

abundance: NA
d_gene: TRBD1
j_gene: TRBJ1-2
v_gene: TRBV25-1
CDR3nt: TGTGCCAGCAGTGGCCGGGACAGCAATAACTATGGCTACACCTTC
CDR3aa: CASSGRDSNNYGYTF

abundance: NA
d_gene: TRBD1
j_gene: TRBJ1-4
v_gene: TRBV7-9
CDR3nt: TGTGCCAGCAGCTTCGGACAGGGAGATAGTGAAAAACTGTTTTTT
CDR3aa: CASSFGQGDSEKLFF

abundance: few
d_gene: NA
j_gene: TRBJ1-4
v_gene: TRBV7-2
CDR3nt: TGTGCCAGCAGCTTAAAAAAGGGGGTACGGGAAAAACTGTTTTTT
CDR3aa: CASSLKKGVREKLFF

abundance: NA
d_gene: NA
j_gene: TRBJ2-7
v_gene: TRBV4-1
CDR3nt: TGCGCCAGCAGCCCGACCGGAAACACCGGGGCCAGAGAGCAGTACTTC
CDR3aa: CASSPTGNTGAREQYF

abundance: NA
d_gene: NA
j_gene: TRBJ1-1
v_gene: TRBV30
CDR3nt: TGTGCCTGGAGTACTCCGGGGCGGAACACTGAAGCTTTCTTT
CDR3aa: CAWSTPGRNTEAFF

abundance: NA
d_gene: TRBD1
j_gene: TRBJ1-1
v_gene: TRBV7-3
CDR3nt: TGTGCCAGCAGCTTCACACCAACAGGGGGCGCGGGTGTCACTGAAGCTTTCTTT
CDR3aa: CASSFTPTGGAGVTEAFF

abundance: NA
d_gene: NA
j_gene: TRBJ2-7
v_gene: TRBV6-5
CDR3nt: TGTGCCAGCAGGTTCCACTACGAGCAGTACTTC
CDR3aa: CASRFHYEQYF

abundance: NA
d_gene: NA
j_gene: TRBJ2-7
v_gene: TRBV7-2
CDR3nt: TGTGCCAGCAGCTCGATCACGCGATCGCGGCAGTACTTC
CDR3aa: CASSSITRSRQYF

abundance: NA
d_gene: TRBD2
j_gene: TRBJ2-1
v_gene: TRBV6-6
CDR3nt: TGTGCCAGCAGCCCAAGCGGGGGGGCCCTGTATGAGCAGTTCTTC
CDR3aa: CASSPSGGALYEQFF

abundance: NA
d_gene: NA
j_gene: TRBJ1-1
v_gene: TRBV7-2
CDR3nt: TGTGCCAGCAGCTTCGGGATGGGGAACACTGAAGCTTTCTTT
CDR3aa: CASSFGMGNTEAFF

abundance: NA
d_gene: NA
j_gene: TRBJ2-2
v_gene: TRBV9
CDR3nt: TGTGCCAGCAGCAGGACGTACGGGGAGCTGTTTTTT
CDR3aa: CASSRTYGELFF

abundance: NA
d_gene: NA
j_gene: TRBJ1-1
v_gene: TRBV19
CDR3nt: TGTGCCAGTACCGACGACAGGACCGACACTGAAGCTTTCTTT
CDR3aa: CASTDDRTDTEAFF

abundance: NA
d_gene: TRBD2
j_gene: TRBJ2-5
v_gene: TRBV4-1
CDR3nt: TGCGCCCGCCTCGGCGGGGGGGCAATCGGGGCGGAGACCCAGTACTTC
CDR3aa: CARLGGGAIGAETQYF

abundance: NA
d_gene: NA
j_gene: TRBJ2-7
v_gene: TRBV6-6
CDR3nt: TGTGCCAGCAGTTACTCGAGAAAAGATGTGAAAGTCGAGCAGTACTTC
CDR3aa: CASSYSRKDVKVEQYF

abundance: NA
d_gene: NA
j_gene: TRBJ1-4
v_gene: TRBV7-2
CDR3nt: TGTGCCAGCAGTATTCAGGGCTCAACTAATGAAAAACTGTTTTTT
CDR3aa: CASSIQGSTNEKLFF

abundance: NA
d_gene: TRBD1
j_gene: TRBJ1-4
v_gene: TRBV18
CDR3nt: TGTGCCAGCTCACCACCGGGGACAGGGGGCTCAGCTAATGAAAAACTGTTTTTT
CDR3aa: CASSPPGTGGSANEKLFF

abundance: NA
d_gene: NA
j_gene: TRBJ2-5
v_gene: TRBV18
CDR3nt: TGTGCCAGCCGGATCCAAGAGACCCAGTACTTC
CDR3aa: CASRIQETQYF

abundance: NA
d_gene: NA
j_gene: TRBJ2-1
v_gene: TRBV30
CDR3nt: TGTGCCTGGAGTGTAGGGCAGGAAAACAATGAGCAGTTCTTC
CDR3aa: CAWSVGQENNEQFF

abundance: NA
d_gene: TRBD1
j_gene: TRBJ1-2
v_gene: TRBV7-2
CDR3nt: TGTGCCAGCAGCTTAGCGCGCGGGCAGGGGGAAGCTGGCTACACCTTC
CDR3aa: CASSLARGQGEAGYTF

abundance: NA
d_gene: NA
j_gene: TRBJ1-1
v_gene: TRBV11-2
CDR3nt: TGTGCCAGCAGCTTAGATCAGAGCGCTGAAGCTTTCTTT
CDR3aa: CASSLDQSAEAFF

abundance: few
d_gene: TRBD1
j_gene: TRBJ2-5
v_gene: TRBV29-1
CDR3nt: TGCAGCGGACGACAGGGGGCAGAGACCCAGTACTTC
CDR3aa: CSGRQGAETQYF

abundance: NA
d_gene: TRBD1
j_gene: TRBJ1-5
v_gene: TRBV19
CDR3nt: TGTGCCATTTCGGACAGGGGAAATCAGCCCCAGCATTTT
CDR3aa: CAISDRGNQPQHF

abundance: NA
d_gene: TRBD1
j_gene: TRBJ1-6
v_gene: TRBV18
CDR3nt: TGTGCCAGCTCACCCCAGGGGGCAGACTCACCCCTCCACTTT
CDR3aa: CASSPQGADSPLHF

abundance: NA
d_gene: NA
j_gene: TRBJ1-5
v_gene: TRBV7-3
CDR3nt: TGTGCCAGCAGCCGATATAGCAATCAGCCCCAGCATTTT
CDR3aa: CASSRYSNQPQHF

abundance: NA
d_gene: TRBD2
j_gene: TRBJ2-5
v_gene: TRBV7-2
CDR3nt: TGTGCCAGCAGCTTAGGGGGACTACAAGAGACCCAGTACTTC
CDR3aa: CASSLGGLQETQYF

abundance: NA
d_gene: TRBD2
j_gene: TRBJ2-7
v_gene: TRBV11-1
CDR3nt: TGTGCCAGCAGCCATCCAGCGGGGGGTTACTCCTACGAGCAGTACTTC
CDR3aa: CASSHPAGGYSYEQYF

abundance: NA
d_gene: NA
j_gene: TRBJ2-2
v_gene: TRBV6-5
CDR3nt: TGTGCCAGCAGTTACTCGGGGCGGCGGTCCGGGGAGCTGTTTTTT
CDR3aa: CASSYSGRRSGELFF

abundance: NA
d_gene: NA
j_gene: TRBJ2-3
v_gene: TRBV2
CDR3nt: TGTGCCAGCAGGGCCAGGGGCACAGATACGCAGTATTTT
CDR3aa: CASRARGTDTQYF

abundance: few
d_gene: TRBD1
j_gene: TRBJ2-3
v_gene: TRBV5-1
CDR3nt: TGCGCCAGCATCAACCGGGACAGCGGCACAGATACGCAGTATTTT
CDR3aa: CASINRDSGTDTQYF

abundance: NA
d_gene: NA
j_gene: TRBJ2-5
v_gene: TRBV11-1
CDR3nt: TGTGCCAGCAGCCCCCAGCCACAAGAGACCCAGTACTTC
CDR3aa: CASSPQPQETQYF